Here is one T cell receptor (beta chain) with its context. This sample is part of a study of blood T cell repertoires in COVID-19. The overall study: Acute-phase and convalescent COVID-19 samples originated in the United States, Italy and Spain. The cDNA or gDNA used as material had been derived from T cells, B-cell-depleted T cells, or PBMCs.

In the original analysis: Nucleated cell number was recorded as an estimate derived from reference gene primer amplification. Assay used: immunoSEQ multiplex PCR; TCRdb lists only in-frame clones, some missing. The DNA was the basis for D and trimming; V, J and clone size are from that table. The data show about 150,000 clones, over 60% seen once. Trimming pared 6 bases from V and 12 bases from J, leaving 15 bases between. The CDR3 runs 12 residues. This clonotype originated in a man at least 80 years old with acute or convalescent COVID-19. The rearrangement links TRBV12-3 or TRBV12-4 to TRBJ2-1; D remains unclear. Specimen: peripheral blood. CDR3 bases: TGTGCCAGCAGCTCCACAAGCGAACCGCAGTTCTTC. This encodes CASSSTSEPQFF.